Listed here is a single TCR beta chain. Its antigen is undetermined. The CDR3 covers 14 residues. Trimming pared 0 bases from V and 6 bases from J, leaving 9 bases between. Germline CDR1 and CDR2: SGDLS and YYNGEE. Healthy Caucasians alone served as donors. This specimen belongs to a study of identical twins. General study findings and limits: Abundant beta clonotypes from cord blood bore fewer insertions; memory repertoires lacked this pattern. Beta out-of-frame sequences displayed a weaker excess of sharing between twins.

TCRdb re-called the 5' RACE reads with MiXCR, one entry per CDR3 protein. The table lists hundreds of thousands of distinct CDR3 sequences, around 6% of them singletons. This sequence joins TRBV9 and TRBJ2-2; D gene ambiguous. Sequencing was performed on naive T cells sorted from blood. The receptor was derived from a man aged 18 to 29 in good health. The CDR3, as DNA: TGTGCCAGCAGCGTAGTGCTTGAGGCCGGGGAGCTGTTTTTT. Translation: CASSVVLEAGELFF.